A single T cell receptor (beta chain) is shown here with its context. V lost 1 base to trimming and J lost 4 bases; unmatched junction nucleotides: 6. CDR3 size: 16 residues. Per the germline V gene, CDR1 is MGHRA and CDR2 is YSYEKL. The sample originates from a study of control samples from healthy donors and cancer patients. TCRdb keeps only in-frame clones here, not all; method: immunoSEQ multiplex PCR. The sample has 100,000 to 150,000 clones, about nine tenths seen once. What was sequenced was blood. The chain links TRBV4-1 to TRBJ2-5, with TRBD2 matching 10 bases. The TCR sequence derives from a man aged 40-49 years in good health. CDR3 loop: CASSQASQRGGETQYF. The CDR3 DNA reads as TGCGCCAGCAGCCAAGCATCCCAGCGGGGGGGAGAGACCCAGTACTTC.